This T cell receptor (beta chain) was profiled in a study of shared clonotypes between healthy human individuals. Overall study findings and caveats: Relative to memory subsets, naive subsets generally showed larger estimated richness.

Naive CD8 cells, CD45RO-negative and positively selected for CCR7, excluded terminally differentiated effector memory CD45RA+ cells. Concerning this clone: Its antigen is currently unknown.

J gave up 0 bases and V 7 bases, and 15 bases lay outside the gene matches. CDR1 and CDR2 (germline): SGHRS, YFSETQ. There are 17 residues in the CDR3. The data were produced by immunoSEQ multiplex PCR, yet TCRdb's version contains in-frame clones alone and is incomplete. The sample has millions of clones, 85% to 95% seen once. The sample taken for sequencing was naive CD8+ T cells sorted from blood. This chain joins TRBV5-1 and TRBJ1-1, with 7 bases aligning to TRBD1. This clonotype was sampled from a man aged 18-30 years in good health. CDR3 protein: CASRSLVLQGLNTEAFF. In DNA form, the CDR3 reads TGCGCCAGCCGTTCTTTAGTCCTACAGGGGTTGAACACTGAAGCTTTCTTT.